The clone carrying this T cell receptor (beta chain) has only a few counts. Its antigen is undetermined. The protocol attached unique molecular identifiers to individual cDNA molecules. TCRdb called the 5' RACE reads again in MiXCR, with one record for every CDR3 protein. The table lists some 82,000 distinct CDR3 sequences, 9% to 14% of them singletons. This sample is part of a study of early T cells in non-severe SARS-CoV-2 infection. Study information: Sequencing of bulk RNA from unsorted whole blood was done, without chain pairing.

Study outcomes and limitations: Anti-spike CD8 responses were favored in VDJdb matching, and private and CD4 specificities were missed.

The germline V and J ends were trimmed by 5 bases and 3 bases, with 4 bases remaining between them. There are 11 residues in the CDR3. Germline values: CDR1 KGHSH, CDR2 LQKENI. This TCR was recovered from an adult who was a healthcare worker with PCR-confirmed SARS-CoV-2 infection or an uninfected control (not recorded which). What was sequenced was whole blood. This chain connects TRBV18 to TRBJ2-5; D is ambiguous. CDR3: CASSKEETQYF. CDR3 nucleotides: TGTGCCAGCTCAAAAGAAGAGACCCAGTACTTC.